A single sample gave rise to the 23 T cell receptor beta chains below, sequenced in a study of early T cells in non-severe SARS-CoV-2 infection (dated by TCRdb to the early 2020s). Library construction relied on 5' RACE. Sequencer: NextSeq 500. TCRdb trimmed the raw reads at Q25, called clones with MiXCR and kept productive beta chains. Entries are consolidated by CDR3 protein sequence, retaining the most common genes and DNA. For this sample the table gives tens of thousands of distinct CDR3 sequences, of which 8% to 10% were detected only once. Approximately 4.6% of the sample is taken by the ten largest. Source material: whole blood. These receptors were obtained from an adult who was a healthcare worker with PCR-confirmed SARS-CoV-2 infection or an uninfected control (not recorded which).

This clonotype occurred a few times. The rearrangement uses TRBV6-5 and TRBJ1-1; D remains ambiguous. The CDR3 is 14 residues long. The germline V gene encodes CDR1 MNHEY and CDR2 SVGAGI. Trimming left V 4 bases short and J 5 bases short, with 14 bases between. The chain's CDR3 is CASSFTPGETEAFF. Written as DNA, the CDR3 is TGTGCCAGCAGTTTCACACCTGGGGAGACTGAAGCTTTCTTT.

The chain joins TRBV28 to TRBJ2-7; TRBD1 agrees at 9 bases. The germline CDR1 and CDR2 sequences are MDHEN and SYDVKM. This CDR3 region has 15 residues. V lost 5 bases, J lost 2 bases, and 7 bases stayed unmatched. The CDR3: CASSDRGIAAYEQYF. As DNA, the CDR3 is TGTGCCAGCAGTGACAGGGGGATAGCGGCCTACGAGCAGTACTTC.

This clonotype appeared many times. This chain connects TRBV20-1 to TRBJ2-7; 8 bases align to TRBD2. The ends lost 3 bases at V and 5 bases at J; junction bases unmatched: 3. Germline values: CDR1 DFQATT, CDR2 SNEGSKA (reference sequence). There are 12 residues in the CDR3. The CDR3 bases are TGCAGTGCTAGGACTAGCGACCACGAGCAGTACTTC. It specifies CSARTSDHEQYF.

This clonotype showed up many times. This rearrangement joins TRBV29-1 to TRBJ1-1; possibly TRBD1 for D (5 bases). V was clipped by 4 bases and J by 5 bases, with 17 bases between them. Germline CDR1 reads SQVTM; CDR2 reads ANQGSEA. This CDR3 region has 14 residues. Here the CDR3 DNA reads TGCAGCGTTGTGTTACAGGCCCCGAGGACTGAAGCTTTCTTT. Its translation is CSVVLQAPRTEAFF.

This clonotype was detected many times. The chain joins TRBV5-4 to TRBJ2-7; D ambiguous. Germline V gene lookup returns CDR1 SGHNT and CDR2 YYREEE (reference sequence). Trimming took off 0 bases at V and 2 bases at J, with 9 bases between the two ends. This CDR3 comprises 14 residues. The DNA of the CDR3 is TGTGCCAGCAGCTTGGGGACGGATACCTACGAGCAGTACTTC. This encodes CASSLGTDTYEQYF.

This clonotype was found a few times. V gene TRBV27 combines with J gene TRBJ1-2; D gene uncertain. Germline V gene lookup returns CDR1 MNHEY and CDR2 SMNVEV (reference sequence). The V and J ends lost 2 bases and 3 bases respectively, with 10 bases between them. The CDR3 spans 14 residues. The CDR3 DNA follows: TGTGCCAGCAGTTTAAAGGGAAAAGACTATGGCTACACCTTC. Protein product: CASSLKGKDYGYTF.

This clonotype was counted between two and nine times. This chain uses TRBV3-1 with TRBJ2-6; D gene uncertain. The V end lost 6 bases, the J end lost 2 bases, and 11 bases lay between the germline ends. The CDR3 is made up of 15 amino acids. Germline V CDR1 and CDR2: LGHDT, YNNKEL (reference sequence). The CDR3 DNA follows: TGTGCCAGCAGGAACGCATGGGCTGGGGCCAACGTCCTGACTTTC. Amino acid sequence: CASRNAWAGANVLTF.

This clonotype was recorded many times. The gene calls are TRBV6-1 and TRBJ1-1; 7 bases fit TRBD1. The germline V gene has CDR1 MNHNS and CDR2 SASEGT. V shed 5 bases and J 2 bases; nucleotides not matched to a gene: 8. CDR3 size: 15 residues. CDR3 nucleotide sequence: TGTGCCAGCAGTCCGACAGGGAATTTAAACACTGAAGCTTTCTTT. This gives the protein CASSPTGNLNTEAFF.

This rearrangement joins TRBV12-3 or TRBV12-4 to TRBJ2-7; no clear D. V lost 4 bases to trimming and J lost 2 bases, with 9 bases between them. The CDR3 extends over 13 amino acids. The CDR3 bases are TGTGCCAGCAGTTCCGCCAGCACCTACGAGCAGTACTTC. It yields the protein CASSSASTYEQYF.

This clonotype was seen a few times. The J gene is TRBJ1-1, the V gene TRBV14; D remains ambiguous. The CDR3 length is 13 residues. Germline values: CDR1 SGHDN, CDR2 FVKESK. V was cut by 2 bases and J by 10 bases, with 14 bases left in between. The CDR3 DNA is TGTGCCAGCAGCCAACTAATGCGGGGTTCAGCTTTCTTT. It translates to CASSQLMRGSAFF.

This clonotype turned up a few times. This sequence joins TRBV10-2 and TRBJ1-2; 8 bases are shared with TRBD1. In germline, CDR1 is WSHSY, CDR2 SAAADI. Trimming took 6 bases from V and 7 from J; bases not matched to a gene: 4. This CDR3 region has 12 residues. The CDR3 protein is CASSQGAPGYTF. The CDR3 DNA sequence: TGCGCCAGCAGCCAGGGGGCCCCTGGCTACACCTTC.

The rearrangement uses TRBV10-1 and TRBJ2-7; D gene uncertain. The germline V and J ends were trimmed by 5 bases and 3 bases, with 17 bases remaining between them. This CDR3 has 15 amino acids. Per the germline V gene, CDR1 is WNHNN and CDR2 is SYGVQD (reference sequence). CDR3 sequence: CASSPSPDPLYEQYF. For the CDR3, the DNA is TGCGCCAGCAGTCCCTCACCGGACCCCCTCTACGAGCAGTACTTC.

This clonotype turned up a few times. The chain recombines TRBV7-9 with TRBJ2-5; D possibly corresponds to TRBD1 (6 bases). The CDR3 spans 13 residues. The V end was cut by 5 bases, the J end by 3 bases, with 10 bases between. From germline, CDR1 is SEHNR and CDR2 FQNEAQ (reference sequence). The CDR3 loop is CASSRDTKETQYF. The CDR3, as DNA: TGTGCCAGCAGCAGGGACACTAAAGAGACCCAGTACTTC.

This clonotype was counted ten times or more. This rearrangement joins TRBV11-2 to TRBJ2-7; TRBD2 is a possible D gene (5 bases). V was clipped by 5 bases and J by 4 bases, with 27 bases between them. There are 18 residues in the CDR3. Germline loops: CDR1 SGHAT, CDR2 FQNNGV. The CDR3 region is CASSINFGWKREAYEQYF. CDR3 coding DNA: TGTGCCAGCAGCATTAATTTCGGGTGGAAGAGGGAAGCGTACGAGCAGTACTTC.

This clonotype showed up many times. The CDR3 is CASSPTADSYNEQFF. The CDR3 nucleotides are TGTGCCAGCTCACCCACAGCGGACTCCTACAATGAGCAGTTCTTC. The chain joins TRBV18 to TRBJ2-1; a possible D gene is TRBD2 (5 bases). The CDR3 totals 15 residues. CDR1 is KGHSH and CDR2 is LQKENI in the germline V gene. Trimming took off 3 bases at V and 0 bases at J, with 9 bases between the two ends.

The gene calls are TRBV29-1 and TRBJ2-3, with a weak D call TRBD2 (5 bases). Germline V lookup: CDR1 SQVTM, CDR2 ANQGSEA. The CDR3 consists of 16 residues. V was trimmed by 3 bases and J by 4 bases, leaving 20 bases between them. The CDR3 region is CSVDCSSWESADTQYF. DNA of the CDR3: TGCAGCGTTGATTGTAGTAGTTGGGAGTCGGCAGATACGCAGTATTTT.

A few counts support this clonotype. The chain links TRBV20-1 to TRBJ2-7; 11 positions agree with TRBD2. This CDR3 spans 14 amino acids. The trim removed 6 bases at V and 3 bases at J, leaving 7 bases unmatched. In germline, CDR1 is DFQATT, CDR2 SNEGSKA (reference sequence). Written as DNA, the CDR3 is TGCAGTGCCCAAGGGACTAGCGGACACTACGAGCAGTACTTC. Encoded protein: CSAQGTSGHYEQYF.

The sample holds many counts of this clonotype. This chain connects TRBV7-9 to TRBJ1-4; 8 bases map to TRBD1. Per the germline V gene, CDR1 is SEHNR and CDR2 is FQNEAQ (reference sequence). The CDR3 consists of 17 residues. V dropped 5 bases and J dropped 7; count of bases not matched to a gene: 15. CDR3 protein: CASSPTRDRSGSEKLFF. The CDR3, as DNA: TGTGCCAGCAGCCCGACCCGGGACAGGTCGGGCAGTGAAAAACTGTTTTTT.

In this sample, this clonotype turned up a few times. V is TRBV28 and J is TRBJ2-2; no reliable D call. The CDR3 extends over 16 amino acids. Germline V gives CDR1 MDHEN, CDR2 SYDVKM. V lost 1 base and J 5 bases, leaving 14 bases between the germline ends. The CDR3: CASSLSSRPWTGELFF. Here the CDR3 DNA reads TGTGCCAGCAGTTTATCTTCGAGGCCATGGACCGGGGAGCTGTTTTTT.

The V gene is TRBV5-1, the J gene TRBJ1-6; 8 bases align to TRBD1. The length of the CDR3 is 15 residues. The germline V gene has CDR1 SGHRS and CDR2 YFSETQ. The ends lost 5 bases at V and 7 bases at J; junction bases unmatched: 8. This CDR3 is CASRQLGQENSPLHF. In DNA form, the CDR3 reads TGCGCCAGCAGACAACTGGGACAGGAAAATTCACCCCTCCACTTT.

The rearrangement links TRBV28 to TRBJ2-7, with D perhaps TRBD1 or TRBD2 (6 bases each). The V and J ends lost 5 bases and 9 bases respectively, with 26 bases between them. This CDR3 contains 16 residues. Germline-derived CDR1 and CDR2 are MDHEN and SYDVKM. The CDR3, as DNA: TGTGCCAGCAGTCCACCCACTGGAGGGGGACCCCTCCGGCAGTACTTC. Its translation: CASSPPTGGGPLRQYF.

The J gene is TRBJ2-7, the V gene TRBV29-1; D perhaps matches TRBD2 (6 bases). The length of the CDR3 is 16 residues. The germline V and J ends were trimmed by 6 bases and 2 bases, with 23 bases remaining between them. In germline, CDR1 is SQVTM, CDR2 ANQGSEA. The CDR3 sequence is CSVAGSDNGPTYEQYF. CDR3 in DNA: TGCAGCGTCGCGGGATCCGACAACGGGCCAACCTACGAGCAGTACTTC.

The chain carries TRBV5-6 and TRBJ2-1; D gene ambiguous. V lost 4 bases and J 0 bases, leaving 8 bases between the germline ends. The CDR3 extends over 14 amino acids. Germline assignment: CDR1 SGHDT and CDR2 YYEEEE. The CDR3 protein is CASSLGNSYNEQFF. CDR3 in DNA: TGTGCCAGCAGCCTTGGCAACTCCTACAATGAGCAGTTCTTC.